Listed below are T cell receptor beta chains from one sample, sequenced in a study of blood T cells in healthy people across ages. TCRdb used MiXCR to reprocess the 5' RACE reads, holding one entry per CDR3 protein. The table records 1,300,000 or so distinct CDR3 sequences, approximately 59% of them present only once. What was sequenced was blood. All receptors come from a man aged 18 to 30 in good health. CDR3s include the opening cysteine and the closing phenylalanine or tryptophan. D genes are given only for firm matches. Size is omitted from some rows. Given values are once, few, many or a class for expanded clones.

clone_size j_call d_call v_call cdr3_nt cdr3_aa
NA TRBJ1-2 NA TRBV5-6 TGTGTCAGCAGCACGACAGTGAACTATGGCTACACCTTC CVSSTTVNYGYTF
once TRBJ1-5 NA TRBV6-1 TGTGCCAGCAGCCAAAGACACGGCAATCAGCCCCAGCATTTT CASSQRHGNQPQHF
once TRBJ2-1 NA TRBV20-1 TGCAGTGGTAGGCGGGGTTACGGTGAGCAGTTCTTC CSGRRGYGEQFF
NA TRBJ1-2 NA TRBV2 TGTGCCAGCGGGCAGGGGCAGATCTATGGCTACACCTTC CASGQGQIYGYTF
few TRBJ1-2 NA TRBV6-5 TGTGCCAGCAGTTACACCGAGACAGATGGGTATGGCTACACCTTC CASSYTETDGYGYTF
NA TRBJ2-5 NA TRBV20-1 TGCAGTGCTAGATTTTCCACTAACAATGAGCAGTACTTC CSARFSTNNEQYF
NA TRBJ2-3 NA TRBV3-1 TGTGCCAGCAGCCAGGGTTATGGGGGTTACGCGCAGTATTTT CASSQGYGGYAQYF
NA TRBJ2-6 NA TRBV5-5 TGTGCCAGCAGCCAGGGGCCAGCCTCTGGGGCCAACGTCCTGACTTTC CASSQGPASGANVLTF
NA TRBJ2-5 TRBD2 TRBV29-1 TGCAGCCTCTCGGGAGGGGGGGCCGAGACCCAGTACTTC CSLSGGGAETQYF
once TRBJ1-2 NA TRBV7-2 TGTGCCAGCAGCAACCTGCTCGGAGTCAGCTATGGCTACACCTTC CASSNLLGVSYGYTF
once TRBJ1-1 NA TRBV4-2 TGTGCCAGCAGCCAAGGCCCGGAGAACACTGAAGCTTTCTTT CASSQGPENTEAFF
few TRBJ2-1 NA TRBV14 TGTGCCAGCAGCCAACTAGCTCACACCTACAATGAGCAGTTCTTC CASSQLAHTYNEQFF
once TRBJ2-7 NA TRBV12-5 TGTGCTAGTGGTTTGGAACAGACCGTCTCCTACGAGCAGTACTTC CASGLEQTVSYEQYF
NA TRBJ1-6 NA TRBV20-1 TGCAGTGCAACGGGTGGCTGGAATGGTAATTCACCCCTCCACTTT CSATGGWNGNSPLHF
NA TRBJ1-1 NA TRBV20-1 TGCAGTGCCTCCACCCGGGCTCTGGGCACTGAAGCTTTCTTT CSASTRALGTEAFF
NA TRBJ1-1 NA TRBV7-9 TGTGCCAGCAGCCCCCTAATCGGGGTTGAAGCTTTCTTT CASSPLIGVEAFF
NA TRBJ2-3 NA TRBV7-2 TGTGCCAGCAGCTTAAAGGCGGGTAGCACAGATACGCAGTATTTT CASSLKAGSTDTQYF
NA TRBJ2-1 NA TRBV5-6 TGTGCCAACATAGGGTCGGGGTCGGATGAGCAGTTCTTC CANIGSGSDEQFF
NA TRBJ2-1 TRBD2 TRBV6-5 TGTGCCAGCAGCAACGGGGGAGGGGTGAATGAGCAGTTCTTC CASSNGGGVNEQFF
few TRBJ2-7 TRBD2 TRBV4-1 TGCGCCAGCAGCCAAGGTTTTGGGTTTGGACTAGCGGGGACCTACGAGCAGTACTTC CASSQGFGFGLAGTYEQYF
few TRBJ2-5 TRBD1 TRBV28 TGTGCCAGCAGTCCTACATTTACCGGGACAGGGAGCCAAGAGACCCAGTACTTC CASSPTFTGTGSQETQYF
NA TRBJ1-4 NA TRBV3-1 TGTGCCAGCAGCCCCCCACCGGGTGAAAAACTGTTTTTT CASSPPPGEKLFF
NA TRBJ2-5 NA TRBV12-3/TRBV12-4 TGTGCCAGCTCGAAGGACAACCAAGAGACCCAGTACTTC CASSKDNQETQYF
few TRBJ2-3 NA TRBV2 TGTGCCAGCAGTCCCCACCAGGGCCCGGGGGATACGCAGTATTTT CASSPHQGPGDTQYF
once TRBJ1-2 TRBD1 TRBV3-1 TGTGCCAGCAGCCACTACAGGGGTCACTATGGCTACACCTTC CASSHYRGHYGYTF
NA TRBJ2-1 TRBD2 TRBV11-2 TGTGCCAGCAGCTTAGGGGTTAGCGGGGGGGCCTACAATGAGCAGTTCTTC CASSLGVSGGAYNEQFF
NA TRBJ1-2 NA TRBV29-1 TGCAGCGTTGAAGGCTTGCCAGGACAGCCGGGGGGGTACACCTTC CSVEGLPGQPGGYTF
few TRBJ2-7 TRBD1 TRBV27 TGTGCCAGCAGCTTCGATTGGGACAGGGGCGCCTACGAGCAGTACTTC CASSFDWDRGAYEQYF
NA TRBJ2-3 TRBD2 TRBV7-9 TGTGCCAGCAGAAAGGGGGTAGCGGGGGCGATGCTGGATACGCAGTATTTT CASRKGVAGAMLDTQYF
few TRBJ2-1 TRBD2 TRBV7-9 TGTGCCGGGAGGCGGGGGGGCCTGCATGAGCAGTTCTTC CAGRRGGLHEQFF
few TRBJ2-7 NA TRBV29-1 TGCAGCGTTGAAAACTTGATACCGGGGGAGCAGTACTTC CSVENLIPGEQYF
few TRBJ1-2 TRBD1 TRBV29-1 TGCAGCGTCCCAAACTTAGCTAGTGGGACAGGGTACGGCTACACCTTC CSVPNLASGTGYGYTF
NA TRBJ2-3 TRBD1 TRBV5-1 TGCGCCAGCAGCTTGGAGGGACAGGGCCCAGATACGCAGTATTTT CASSLEGQGPDTQYF